This T cell receptor beta chain originates from a study of T-cell memory formation after mild COVID-19. The CDR3 has 16 residues. V was clipped by 2 bases and J by 1 base; unmatched bases: 4. Germline V gene data show CDR1 as MNHEY and CDR2 as SMNVEV (reference sequence). A single record per CDR3 protein comes from TCRdb applying MiXCR to the 5' RACE reads. The top ten hold approximately 12% of the sample, which has 350,000 to 400,000 distinct CDR3 sequences, over 20% seen once. The chain is built from TRBV27 and TRBJ2-7, with TRBD2 matching over 11 bases. This sequence was found in an adult woman who had mild COVID-19 (a few samples of this study predate the infection). Cell type and time point are not known. Sample: PBMCs or a T cell subset sorted from them (not recorded which). The CDR3 loop reads CASSLGIAGGSYEQYF. CDR3 DNA sequence: TGTGCCAGCAGTTTAGGAATAGCGGGGGGGTCCTACGAGCAGTACTTC.